The rows below give T cell receptor beta chains drawn from one sample of a study of CD8+CD57+ T cells in acquired aplastic anemia. TCRdb itself ran the reads through MiXCR, one entry per CDR3 protein. This table has 200,000 to 250,000 distinct CDR3 sequences, 65% appearing once. The sequenced sample was sorted CD4+, CD8+, or CD8+CD57+ T cells (not recorded which) from PBMCs. All receptors derive from a human donor with aplastic anemia. Each CDR3 is given with its conserved first and last residue. Each record gives: V gene, J gene, clone size, CDR3 length, D gene, CDR3 DNA, CDR3 protein. The D gene is left open where the match is weak. Some rows have no size entry. The others give once, few or many, or a class for an expanded clone.

V: TRBV28; J: TRBJ2-7; size: NA; length: 16; D: TRBD1; DNA: TGTGCCAGCAGCAAACTCCGGGGACAGGGGACTTCCGAGCAGTACTTC; CDR3: CASSKLRGQGTSEQYF
V: TRBV20-1; J: TRBJ2-5; size: NA; length: 16; D: TRBD2; DNA: TGCAGTGCTAGGGTACTAGCGGGAGGGCGCCAAGAGACCCAGTACTTC; CDR3: CSARVLAGGRQETQYF
V: TRBV9; J: TRBJ2-7; size: few; length: 15; D: TRBD1; DNA: TGTGCCAGCAGCGTAGCCGGGACAGAGACCTACGAGCAGTACTTC; CDR3: CASSVAGTETYEQYF
V: TRBV10-1; J: TRBJ2-3; size: NA; length: 12; D: TRBD1; DNA: TGCGTTAAGGGGGCCCGACGAAATACGCAGTATTTT; CDR3: CVKGARRNTQYF
V: TRBV7-8; J: TRBJ1-6; size: NA; length: 14; D: NA; DNA: TGTGCCAGCAGCTTAAACGCGGGCAACACACCCCTCCACTTT; CDR3: CASSLNAGNTPLHF
V: TRBV9; J: TRBJ2-3; size: NA; length: 16; D: NA; DNA: TGTGCCAGCAGCGTAGCAGACGGTCCTAGCACAGATACGCAGTATTTT; CDR3: CASSVADGPSTDTQYF
V: TRBV7-9; J: TRBJ2-1; size: NA; length: 13; D: TRBD2; DNA: TGTGCCAGCAGCCCCCCCCGGACTAGTGAGCAGTTCTTC; CDR3: CASSPPRTSEQFF
V: TRBV19; J: TRBJ1-1; size: NA; length: 16; D: TRBD1; DNA: TGTGCCAGTAGTATATCCCCTCGACAGGGGGTGGGGGAAGCTTTCTTT; CDR3: CASSISPRQGVGEAFF
V: TRBV7-9; J: TRBJ1-6; size: few; length: 16; D: TRBD1; DNA: TGTGCCAGCAGCTTGGGGACAGGCCGATATAATTCACCCCTCCACTTT; CDR3: CASSLGTGRYNSPLHF
V: TRBV7-6; J: TRBJ2-2; size: NA; length: 16; D: NA; DNA: TGTGCCAGCAGCTCCCGGGACACGTCGAACACCGGGGAGCTGTTTTTT; CDR3: CASSSRDTSNTGELFF
V: TRBV10-3; J: TRBJ1-2; size: NA; length: 17; D: TRBD1; DNA: TGTGCCATCAGTGAGTCTCGACAGGGTGGAACCAACTATGGCTACACCTTC; CDR3: CAISESRQGGTNYGYTF
V: TRBV5-1; J: TRBJ2-1; size: NA; length: 12; D: TRBD2; DNA: TGCGCCAGCAGCAGGGACTATCATGAGCAGTTCTTC; CDR3: CASSRDYHEQFF
V: TRBV15; J: TRBJ2-1; size: once; length: 16; D: NA; DNA: TGTGCCACCAGCAGCTCCCATTGGGGAACCTACAATGAGCAGTTCTTC; CDR3: CATSSSHWGTYNEQFF
V: TRBV10-3; J: TRBJ2-5; size: NA; length: 17; D: TRBD1; DNA: TGTGCCATCAGTGAGTCGCGCGACAGGGGGTTCCTGGCGACCCAGTACTTC; CDR3: CAISESRDRGFLATQYF
V: TRBV4-3; J: TRBJ1-5; size: NA; length: 15; D: NA; DNA: TGCGCCAGCAGCAGCGGGTGGGGAAGCAATCAGCCCCAGCATTTT; CDR3: CASSSGWGSNQPQHF
V: TRBV20-1; J: TRBJ2-7; size: NA; length: 12; D: TRBD1; DNA: TGCAGTGCTAGAGATCAGGACAGGGAGCAGTACTTC; CDR3: CSARDQDREQYF
V: TRBV29-1; J: TRBJ1-5; size: NA; length: 16; D: TRBD1; DNA: TGCAGCGTCGTAAATGGACAGGGAAAGAGCAATCAGCCCCAGCATTTT; CDR3: CSVVNGQGKSNQPQHF
V: TRBV20-1; J: TRBJ2-1; size: NA; length: 13; D: TRBD2; DNA: TGCAGTGCTAGAGATTGGGGGGGAAGTGAGCAGTTCTTC; CDR3: CSARDWGGSEQFF
V: TRBV11-2; J: TRBJ2-2; size: many; length: 17; D: TRBD1; DNA: TGTGCCAGCAGCTTGCCCGGGCCGGACAGGGGGCCCGGGGAGCTGTTTTTT; CDR3: CASSLPGPDRGPGELFF
V: TRBV7-3; J: TRBJ1-1; size: few; length: 14; D: NA; DNA: TGTGCCAGCAGCGCCACCGCGCAGAACACTGAAGCTTTCTTT; CDR3: CASSATAQNTEAFF
V: TRBV10-3; J: TRBJ1-1; size: medium-sized; length: 15; D: TRBD1; DNA: TGTGCCATCAGTGAGTGGGACAGACCGAACACTGAAGCTTTCTTT; CDR3: CAISEWDRPNTEAFF
V: TRBV12-3/TRBV12-4; J: TRBJ1-1; size: NA; length: 13; D: NA; DNA: TGTGCCTGGAGGAGGGGGAGGGACACTGAAGCTTTCTTT; CDR3: CAWRRGRDTEAFF
V: TRBV19; J: TRBJ2-1; size: NA; length: 18; D: TRBD2; DNA: TGTGCCAGCAGTTTATTGGGGACTAGCGGGGGACTCTACAATGAGCAGTTCTTC; CDR3: CASSLLGTSGGLYNEQFF
V: TRBV29-1; J: TRBJ2-6; size: once; length: 15; D: NA; DNA: TGCAGCGTCACAGGTGTCACTCATGGGGCCAACGTCCTGACTTTC; CDR3: CSVTGVTHGANVLTF
V: TRBV5-1; J: TRBJ1-2; size: NA; length: 11; D: NA; DNA: TGCGCCAGCAGCGCGAACGGGGGCTACACCTTC; CDR3: CASSANGGYTF
V: TRBV20-1; J: TRBJ1-6; size: NA; length: 15; D: TRBD1; DNA: TGCAGTGCTAGAGATGTGGGACAGGGTCCCTCACCCCTCCACTTT; CDR3: CSARDVGQGPSPLHF
V: TRBV20-1; J: TRBJ2-1; size: NA; length: 16; D: TRBD2; DNA: TGCAGTGCTCGCACCCTGCGGGGGATGGGACTCAATGAGCAGTTCTTC; CDR3: CSARTLRGMGLNEQFF
V: TRBV12-3/TRBV12-4; J: TRBJ1-1; size: NA; length: 12; D: NA; DNA: TGTGCCAGCCAGAGAATGAACACTGAAGCTTTCTTT; CDR3: CASQRMNTEAFF
V: TRBV7-2; J: TRBJ2-3; size: NA; length: 14; D: TRBD1; DNA: TGTGCCAGCAGCTCAAGGACAGGGACACATACGCAGTATTTT; CDR3: CASSSRTGTHTQYF
V: TRBV10-1; J: TRBJ1-2; size: many; length: 12; D: NA; DNA: TGCGCCCCGGGAGGGGATAGGTATGGCTACACCTTC; CDR3: CAPGGDRYGYTF